The 4 T cell receptor beta chains presented below share a single source sample, sequenced in a study of PD-L1 blockade in urothelial cancer (dated by TCRdb to about 2017). The time point tag for this specimen amounts to: peripheral blood 6 weeks after treatment start. The method was the immunoSEQ multiplex PCR assay. TCRdb stores this immuneACCESS table with in-frame sequences only. Part of the clones is absent; in the studies checked, under half of the shortfall reflects unresolved V genes, and no reason is known for the rest. For this sample the table gives 35,000 to 40,000 clones, of which around nine tenths were detected only once. The top ten constitute 24% of the sample. The sequences come from PBMCs, collected around atezolizumab (anti-PD-L1) treatment. These receptor sequences come from a man in his sixties with urothelial cancer.

The chain is built from TRBV6-5 and TRBJ2-3; TRBD2 agrees at 7 bases. This CDR3 has 15 amino acids. V was clipped by 6 bases and J by 0 bases; unmatched bases: 6. The germline gives CDR1 MNHEY, CDR2 SVGAGI. The CDR3 here is CASSRGGFSTDTQYF. The CDR3 DNA reads TGTGCCAGCAGCCGCGGGGGATTTAGCACAGATACGCAGTATTTT.

This clone has only one observation. This chain connects TRBV5-5 to TRBJ1-4, with 8 positions matching TRBD1. The CDR3 covers 15 residues. With V trimmed by 4 bases and J by 6 bases, 8 bases remained unmatched. Germline assignment: CDR1 SGHKS and CDR2 YYEKEE (reference sequence). The CDR3 DNA is TGTGCCAGCAGCGGGGCAAGGACAGGGTATGAAAAACTGTTTTTT. Translating gives CASSGARTGYEKLFF.

The gene calls are TRBV19 and TRBJ1-5; possible D gene TRBD1, 5 bases. Trimming removed 6 bases at V and 4 bases at J, with 16 bases between. The germline gives CDR1 LNHDA, CDR2 SQIVND (reference sequence). The CDR3 spans 15 residues. CDR3 in DNA: TGTGCCAGTAGAATTGCCGGGACTCTGAATCAGCCCCAGCATTTT. This codes for CASRIAGTLNQPQHF.

This clone was detected a few times. The chain has TRBV7-2 and TRBJ1-1; weak D call: TRBD1 (5 bases). Germline CDR1 reads SGHTA; CDR2 reads FQGNSA. The V end was cut by 3 bases, the J end by 6 bases, with 14 bases between. The length of the CDR3 is 14 residues. The CDR3 reads CASSFGGSVAEAFF. The DNA of the CDR3 is TGTGCCAGCAGCTTCGGGGGGTCCGTGGCTGAAGCTTTCTTT.